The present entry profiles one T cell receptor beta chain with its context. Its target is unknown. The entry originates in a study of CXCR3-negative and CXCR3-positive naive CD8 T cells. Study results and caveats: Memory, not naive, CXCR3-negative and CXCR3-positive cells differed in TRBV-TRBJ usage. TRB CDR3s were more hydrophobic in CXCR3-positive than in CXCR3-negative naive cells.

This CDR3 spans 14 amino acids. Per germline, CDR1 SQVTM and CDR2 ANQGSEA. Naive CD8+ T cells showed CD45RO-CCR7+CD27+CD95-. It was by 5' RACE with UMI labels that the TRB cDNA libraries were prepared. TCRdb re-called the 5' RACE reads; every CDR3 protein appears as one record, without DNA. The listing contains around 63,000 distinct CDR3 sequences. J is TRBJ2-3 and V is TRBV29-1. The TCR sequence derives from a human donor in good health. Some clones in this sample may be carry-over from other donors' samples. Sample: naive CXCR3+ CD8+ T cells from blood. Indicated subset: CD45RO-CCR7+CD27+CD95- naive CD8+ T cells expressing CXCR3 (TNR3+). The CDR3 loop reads CSVEDQVEPDTQYF.